Listed below are T cell receptor beta chains from one sample, sequenced in a study of shared clonotypes between healthy human individuals. The data were produced by immunoSEQ multiplex PCR, yet TCRdb's version contains in-frame clones alone and is incomplete. The sample holds about 1 million clones; approximately 68% are singletons and the top ten take about 1.5%. The sample taken for sequencing was memory CD4+ T cells sorted from blood. The source of these receptors is a man aged 18 to 30 in good health. Each CDR3 is given with its conserved first and last residue. The D gene is left open where the match is weak. Size values are once, few and many counts, or a class for expanded clones, and some rows have none.

V,J,size,D,DNA,CDR3
TRBV19,TRBJ1-6,few,-,TGTGCCAGTAGTATGTGGCGATATAATTCACCCCTCCACTTT,CASSMWRYNSPLHF
TRBV27,TRBJ2-7,-,TRBD2,TGTGCCAGCCCTAGGGACTATTACGAGCAGTACTTC,CASPRDYYEQYF
TRBV5-1,TRBJ1-2,once,-,TGCGCCAGCAGGGCCCCAGGGGAGATATATGGCTACACCTTC,CASRAPGEIYGYTF
TRBV4-1,TRBJ1-4,-,-,TGCGCCAGCAGCCAAGAAGGGTACCGTAATGAAAAACTGTTTTTT,CASSQEGYRNEKLFF
TRBV23-1,TRBJ1-6,-,-,TGCGCCAGCAGTCAGAGAACCACCCTGCCCAATTCACCCCTCCACTTT,CASSQRTTLPNSPLHF
TRBV6-5,TRBJ1-2,-,TRBD1,TGTGCCAGCAGCCACGACAGGGGAGCCGATGGCTACACCTTC,CASSHDRGADGYTF
TRBV6-5,TRBJ1-2,many,TRBD1,TGTGCCAGCAGGAAGACAGGGGTTAACTATGGCTACACCTTC,CASRKTGVNYGYTF
TRBV6-1,TRBJ2-5,-,-,TGTGCCAGCGGAGGAGGGGGCCTCCCGGCCCAGTACTTC,CASGGGGLPAQYF
TRBV19,TRBJ1-6,once,-,TGTGCCAGTAGTACTTCAGTTTCCTCGGGGTATTCACCCCTCCACTTT,CASSTSVSSGYSPLHF
TRBV19,TRBJ1-6,-,-,TGTGCCAGTAGCCTCGGGGTGGGGAATTCACCCCTCCACTTT,CASSLGVGNSPLHF
TRBV4-3,TRBJ2-5,-,TRBD1,TGCGCCAGCAGCCCAGGACAGGGATCACAAGAGACCCAGTACTTC,CASSPGQGSQETQYF
TRBV10-3,TRBJ2-1,-,TRBD1,TGTGCCACCTGGAATAAACAGGGGAGCTCCTACAATGAGCAGTTCTTC,CATWNKQGSSYNEQFF
TRBV28,TRBJ2-7,-,TRBD1,TGTGCCAGCAGTCGCACATCGACCGGGACAGGGACTTTCTACGAGCAGTACTTC,CASSRTSTGTGTFYEQYF
TRBV15,TRBJ2-2,-,-,TGTGCCACCAGCGGGGGGAGCGGGAACACCGGGGAGCTGTTTTTT,CATSGGSGNTGELFF
TRBV10-3,TRBJ2-1,once,TRBD2,TGTGCCATCAGTGGGGAGGGCCTAGGATTGAATGAGCAGTTCTTC,CAISGEGLGLNEQFF
TRBV28,TRBJ1-2,few,TRBD1,TGTGCCAGCAGTCCAGGGACAGCTTTCTATGGCTACACCTTC,CASSPGTAFYGYTF
TRBV6-6,TRBJ2-7,-,TRBD1,TGTGCCAGCAGGCGCGGGACAGGGCTCAACGAGCAGTACTTC,CASRRGTGLNEQYF
TRBV6-1,TRBJ1-4,-,TRBD1,TGTGCCACCAGGCCCGGGACAGGGGGCGACAAACTGTTTTTT,CATRPGTGGDKLFF
TRBV27,TRBJ1-1,-,TRBD1,TGTGCCAGCAGACCCGACAGGGAGGGCACTGAAGCTTTCTTT,CASRPDREGTEAFF
TRBV5-1,TRBJ2-5,-,-,TGCGCCAGCAGCTTGGAGACGGCTGTTGTTTGGACCCAGTACTTC,CASSLETAVVWTQYF
TRBV6-5,TRBJ2-7,-,-,TGTGCCAGCAGGCGGCCTTCGGACAGATCCTACGAGCAGTACTTC,CASRRPSDRSYEQYF
TRBV19,TRBJ2-1,-,TRBD2,TGTGCCAGTAGTAGCCGCTCGGGGTTTGGCGGGACTAAAGACAATGAGCAGTTCTTC,CASSSRSGFGGTKDNEQFF
TRBV28,TRBJ1-3,-,-,TGTGCCACCGGGTTGTATAGAAACACCATATATTTT,CATGLYRNTIYF
TRBV5-1,TRBJ1-3,once,-,TGCGCCAGCAGCTTACCTTCGACGAACCAAAACACCATATATTTT,CASSLPSTNQNTIYF
TRBV7-9,TRBJ2-1,once,-,TGTGCCAGCAGCTTAGCGGTCCTAGGGAATGAGCAGTTCTTC,CASSLAVLGNEQFF
TRBV10-3,TRBJ2-7,-,-,TGTGCCATCAGTGAGGGCCTAACGGGCGACGAGCAGTACTTC,CAISEGLTGDEQYF
TRBV15,TRBJ1-5,-,-,TGTGCCACTTGCCCCGGGGTGGGCAATCAGCCCCAGCATTTT,CATCPGVGNQPQHF
TRBV30,TRBJ2-1,-,TRBD2,TGTGCCTGGACTAGCGGGCACTACAATGAGCAGTTCTTC,CAWTSGHYNEQFF
TRBV28,TRBJ2-3,-,-,TGTGCCAGCAGTTCAAGGGTCGGATCCACAGATACGCAGTATTTT,CASSSRVGSTDTQYF
TRBV2,TRBJ1-5,-,TRBD1,TGTGCCAGCAGTACCGGGACAGGTCCTAATCAGCCCCAGCATTTT,CASSTGTGPNQPQHF
TRBV7-9,TRBJ1-2,-,TRBD1,TGTGCCAGCAGCTCCGAGACAGGGGGCCTTGGCTACACCTTC,CASSSETGGLGYTF
TRBV28,TRBJ1-2,-,-,TGTGCCAGCAGTTTGAGTTCGTCTGGGGGATATGGCTACACCTTC,CASSLSSSGGYGYTF
TRBV5-1,TRBJ1-6,-,TRBD1,TGCGCCAGCAGCTCATGGCAACAGGGGAGCTCCTATAATTCACCCCTCCACTTT,CASSSWQQGSSYNSPLHF
TRBV7-8,TRBJ2-3,few,-,TGTGCCAGCAGCTTAGCGGGGGGCCTTACCACAGATACGCAGTATTTT,CASSLAGGLTTDTQYF
TRBV28,TRBJ2-4,-,TRBD1,TGTGCCAGCAGTCCCAGCCGGACAGGGATGAACATTCAGTACTTC,CASSPSRTGMNIQYF
TRBV2,TRBJ2-7,-,-,TGTGCCAGCAGCGCCGTTTTGGCGGGACACTCCTACGAGCAGTACTTC,CASSAVLAGHSYEQYF
TRBV6-1,TRBJ2-2,few,-,TGTGCCAGCAGGGAGACAGTAAACACCGGGGAGCTGTTTTTT,CASRETVNTGELFF
TRBV9,TRBJ1-6,-,-,TGTGCCAGCAGCGTAGAGGGGGTGGGGAATTCACCCCTCCACTTT,CASSVEGVGNSPLHF
TRBV6-5,TRBJ2-7,-,-,TGTGCCGCACAAGCTACTCGAACGTCCGACGGGCAGTACTTC,CAAQATRTSDGQYF
TRBV30,TRBJ2-7,-,-,TGTGCCTGGGGTGTATCCCCCTACGAGCAGTACTTC,CAWGVSPYEQYF
TRBV5-8,TRBJ2-5,-,-,TGTGCCAGCAGCTCGGCCCGGACCCAGTACTTC,CASSSARTQYF
TRBV28,TRBJ1-6,-,TRBD1,TGTGCCAGCAGTTTGAGTCAGGGGGGAATTTTAGCCCTCCACTTT,CASSLSQGGILALHF
TRBV7-9,TRBJ1-4,-,TRBD1,TGTGCCAGCAGCCTAGCCGGGACAGGGATTGAAAAACTGTTTTTT,CASSLAGTGIEKLFF
TRBV7-2,TRBJ2-1,once,TRBD2,TGTGCCAGCAGTCCGGGACTAGCTTACAATGAGCAGTTCTTC,CASSPGLAYNEQFF
TRBV5-1,TRBJ2-1,-,TRBD2,TGCGCCAGCAGCACTAAGGCCAGCGGGAGCTCCTACAATGAGCAGTTCTTC,CASSTKASGSSYNEQFF
TRBV5-4,TRBJ2-7,few,-,TGTGCCAGCAGCTCCGGGGGCAAGTACTACGAGCAGTACTTC,CASSSGGKYYEQYF
TRBV28,TRBJ1-2,-,-,TGTGCCAGCAGTTTGAACGATGGCTACACCTTC,CASSLNDGYTF
TRBV6-5,TRBJ2-7,-,-,TGTGCCAGCCGGCGTGACTCCGAGCAGTACTTC,CASRRDSEQYF
TRBV18,TRBJ1-2,few,-,TGTGCCAGCTCCTCATGGTCCGGGGACTATGGCTACACCTTC,CASSSWSGDYGYTF
TRBV4-1,TRBJ2-1,-,TRBD2,TGCGCCAGCAGCCAACCCCTCGCGGGAGGTTACAATGAGCAGTTCTTC,CASSQPLAGGYNEQFF
TRBV19,TRBJ2-7,-,TRBD1,TGTGCCAGTAGTAAGCCGGGACAGGGTATGTACGAGCAGTACTTC,CASSKPGQGMYEQYF